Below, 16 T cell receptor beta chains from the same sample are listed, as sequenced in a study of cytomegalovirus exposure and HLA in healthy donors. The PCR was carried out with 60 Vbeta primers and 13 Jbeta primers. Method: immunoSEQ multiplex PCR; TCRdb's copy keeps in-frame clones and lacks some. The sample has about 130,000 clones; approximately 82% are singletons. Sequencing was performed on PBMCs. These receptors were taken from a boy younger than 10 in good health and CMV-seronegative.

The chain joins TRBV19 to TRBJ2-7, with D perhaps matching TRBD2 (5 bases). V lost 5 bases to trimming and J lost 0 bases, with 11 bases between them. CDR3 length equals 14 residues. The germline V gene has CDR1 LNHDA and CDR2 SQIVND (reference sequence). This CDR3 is CASSRSGSSYEQYF. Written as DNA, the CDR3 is TGTGCCAGTAGTCGGTCGGGGAGCTCCTACGAGCAGTACTTC.

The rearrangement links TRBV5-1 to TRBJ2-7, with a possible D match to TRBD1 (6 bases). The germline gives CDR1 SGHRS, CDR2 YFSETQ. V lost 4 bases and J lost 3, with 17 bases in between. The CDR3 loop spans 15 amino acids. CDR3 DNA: TGCGCCAGCAGCCCCCCAAGGGGGAACGTCTACGAGCAGTACTTC. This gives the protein CASSPPRGNVYEQYF.

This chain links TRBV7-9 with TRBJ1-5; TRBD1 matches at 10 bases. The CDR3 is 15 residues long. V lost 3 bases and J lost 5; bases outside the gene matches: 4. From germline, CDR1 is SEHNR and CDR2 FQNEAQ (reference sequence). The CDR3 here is CASSFPGQGDQPQHF. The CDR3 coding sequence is TGTGCCAGCAGCTTCCCCGGACAGGGGGATCAGCCCCAGCATTTT.

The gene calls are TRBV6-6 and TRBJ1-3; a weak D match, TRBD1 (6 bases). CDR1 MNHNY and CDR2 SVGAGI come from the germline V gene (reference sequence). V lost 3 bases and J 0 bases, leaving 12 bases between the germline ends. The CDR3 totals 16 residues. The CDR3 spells CASSYSEQGSGNTIYF. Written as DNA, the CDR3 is TGTGCCAGCAGTTATTCCGAACAGGGCTCTGGAAACACCATATATTTT.

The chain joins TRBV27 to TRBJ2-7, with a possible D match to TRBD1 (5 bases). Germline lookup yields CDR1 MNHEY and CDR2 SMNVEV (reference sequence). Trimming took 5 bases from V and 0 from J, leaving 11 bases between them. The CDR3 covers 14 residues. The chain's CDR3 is CASSQTAYSYEQYV. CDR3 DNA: TGTGCCAGCAGTCAGACAGCATACTCCTACGAGCAGTACGTC.

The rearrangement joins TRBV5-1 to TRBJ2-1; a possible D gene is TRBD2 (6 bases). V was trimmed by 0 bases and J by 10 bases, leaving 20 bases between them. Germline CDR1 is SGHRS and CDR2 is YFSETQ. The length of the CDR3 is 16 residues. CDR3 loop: CASSLDPGLPQIEQFF. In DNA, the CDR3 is TGCGCCAGCAGCTTGGACCCGGGACTCCCCCAAATAGAGCAGTTCTTC.

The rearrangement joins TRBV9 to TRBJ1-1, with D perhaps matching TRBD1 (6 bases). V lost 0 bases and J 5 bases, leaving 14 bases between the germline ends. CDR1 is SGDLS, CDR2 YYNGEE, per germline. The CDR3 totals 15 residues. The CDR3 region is CASSVGGGARTEAFF. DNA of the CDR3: TGTGCCAGCAGCGTAGGGGGGGGCGCGAGGACTGAAGCTTTCTTT.

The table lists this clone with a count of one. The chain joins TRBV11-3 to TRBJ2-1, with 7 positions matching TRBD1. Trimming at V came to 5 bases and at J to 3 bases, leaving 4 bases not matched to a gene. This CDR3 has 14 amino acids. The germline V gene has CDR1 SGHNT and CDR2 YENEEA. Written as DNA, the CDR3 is TGTGCCAGCAGCCGGACAGGAAGCTACAATGAGCAGTTCTTC. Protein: CASSRTGSYNEQFF.

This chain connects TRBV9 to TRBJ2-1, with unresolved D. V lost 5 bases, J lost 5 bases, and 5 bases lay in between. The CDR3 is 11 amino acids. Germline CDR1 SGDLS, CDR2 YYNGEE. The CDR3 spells CASSYNNEQFF. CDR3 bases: TGTGCCAGCAGTTATAACAATGAGCAGTTCTTC.

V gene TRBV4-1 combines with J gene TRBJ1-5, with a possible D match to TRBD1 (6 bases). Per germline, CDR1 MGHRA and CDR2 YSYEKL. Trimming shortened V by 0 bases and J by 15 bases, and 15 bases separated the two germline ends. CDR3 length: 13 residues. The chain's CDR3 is CASSQDGRQDRHF. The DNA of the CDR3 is TGCGCCAGCAGCCAAGATGGAAGACAGGATCGGCATTTT.

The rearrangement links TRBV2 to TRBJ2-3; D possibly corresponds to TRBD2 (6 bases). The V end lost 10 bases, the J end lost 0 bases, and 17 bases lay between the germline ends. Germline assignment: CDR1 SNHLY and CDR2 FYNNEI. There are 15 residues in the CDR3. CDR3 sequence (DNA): TGTGCCACCGCCGGGAGCCTCCGTAGCACAGATACGCAGTATTTT. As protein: CATAGSLRSTDTQYF. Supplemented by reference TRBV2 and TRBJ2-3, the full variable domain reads EPEVTQTPSHQVTQMGQEVILRCVPISNHLYFYWYRQILGQKVEFLVSFYNNEISEKSEIFDDQFSVERPDGSNFTLKIRSTKLEDSAMYFCATAGSLRSTDTQYFGPGTRLTVL.

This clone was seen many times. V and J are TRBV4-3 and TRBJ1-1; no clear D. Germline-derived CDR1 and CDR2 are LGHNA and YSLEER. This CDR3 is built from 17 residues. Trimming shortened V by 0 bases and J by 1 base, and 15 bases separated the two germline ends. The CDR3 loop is CASSQEPLGNSNTEAFF. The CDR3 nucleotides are TGCGCCAGCAGCCAAGAACCCCTCGGGAATTCGAACACTGAAGCTTTCTTT.

The CDR3 sequence is CASSLVGGAKGELFF. CDR3 in DNA: TGTGCCAGTAGTCTCGTAGGGGGGGCAAAAGGGGAGCTGTTTTTT. This chain uses TRBV19 with TRBJ2-2; maybe TRBD2 (7 bases). The CDR3 is 15 residues long. The V and J ends lost 5 bases and 8 bases respectively, with 18 bases between them. Germline values: CDR1 LNHDA, CDR2 SQIVND (reference sequence).

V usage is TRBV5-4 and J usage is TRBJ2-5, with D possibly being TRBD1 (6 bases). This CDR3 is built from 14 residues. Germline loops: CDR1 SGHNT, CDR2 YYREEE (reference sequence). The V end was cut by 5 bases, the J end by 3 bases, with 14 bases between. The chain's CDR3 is CASSRQEHEETQYF. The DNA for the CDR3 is TGTGCCAGCAGTCGACAGGAGCACGAAGAGACCCAGTACTTC.

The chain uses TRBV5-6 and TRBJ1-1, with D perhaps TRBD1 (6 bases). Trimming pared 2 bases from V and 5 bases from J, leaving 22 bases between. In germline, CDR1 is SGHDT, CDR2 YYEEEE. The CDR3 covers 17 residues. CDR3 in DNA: TGTGCCAGCAGCTTCCCATCAGCTCAGGGGCGACGAACTGAAGCTTTCTTT. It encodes CASSFPSAQGRRTEAFF.

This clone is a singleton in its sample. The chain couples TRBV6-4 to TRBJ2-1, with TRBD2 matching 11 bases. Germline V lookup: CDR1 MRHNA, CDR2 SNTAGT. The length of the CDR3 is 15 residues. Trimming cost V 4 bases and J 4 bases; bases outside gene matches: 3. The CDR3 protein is CASSGSGGDYNEQFF. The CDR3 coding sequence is TGTGCCAGCAGTGGTAGCGGGGGGGATTACAATGAGCAGTTCTTC.